The 16 T cell receptor beta chains below were found in one sample sequenced in a study of T cell repertoires in cytomegalovirus infection. TCRdb independently ran MiXCR on the reads; one entry per CDR3 protein. The table has around 180,000 distinct CDR3 sequences, approximately 19% seen once. Sequencing used PBMCs. All receptors derive from a human donor in good health (CMV status not recorded). Some clones in this sample may be carry-over from other donors' samples.

This clonotype was counted between two and nine times. The chain recombines TRBV7-9 with TRBJ2-2; D remains ambiguous. Germline CDR1 SEHNR, CDR2 FQNEAQ (reference sequence). The CDR3 has 15 residues. V was clipped by 5 bases and J by 0 bases, with 10 bases between them. In DNA, the CDR3 is TGTGCCAGCAGCATTGAGACAACGAACACCGGGGAGCTGTTTTTT. Translation gives CASSIETTNTGELFF.

This clonotype was detected many times. This chain joins TRBV10-3 and TRBJ2-7, with D unclear. Germline CDR1 is ENHRY and CDR2 is SYGVKD. The V and J ends lost 0 bases and 5 bases respectively, with 17 bases between them. CDR3 length equals 16 residues. The CDR3 DNA reads as TGTGCCATCAGTGAGTCCGATCTGCCTCTGAAAAACGAGCAGTACTTC. Translation gives CAISESDLPLKNEQYF.

This clonotype has a count of ten or more. V usage is TRBV7-3 and J usage is TRBJ2-1; 9 bases fit TRBD2. The CDR3 runs to 15 residues. Germline lookup yields CDR1 SGHTA and CDR2 FQGTGA. Trimming cost V 4 bases and J 6 bases; bases outside gene matches: 7. In DNA form, the CDR3 reads TGTGCCAGCAGCTATAGCGGGGGTTATGGCAATGAGCAGTTCTTC. Translated: CASSYSGGYGNEQFF. Variable domain in full (rest from reference TRBV7-3 and TRBJ2-1): GAGVSQTPSNKVTEKGKYVELRCDPISGHTALYWYRQSLGQGPEFLIYFQGTGAADDSGLPNDRFFAVRPEGSVSTLKIQRTERGDSAVYLCASSYSGGYGNEQFFGPGTRLTVL.

The V and J genes are TRBV28 and TRBJ1-1; possibly TRBD1 for D (6 bases). CDR3 size: 13 residues. Germline loops: CDR1 MDHEN, CDR2 SYDVKM. The V and J ends lost 7 bases and 5 bases respectively, with 14 bases between them. DNA for the CDR3: TGTGCCAGCATGGGGGGGGCGAAAACTGAAGCTTTCTTT. Translated: CASMGGAKTEAFF.

This clonotype was recorded at least ten times. The V gene is TRBV7-9, the J gene TRBJ2-1; the match to TRBD1 covers 10 bases. With V trimmed by 5 bases and J by 2 bases, 3 bases remained unmatched. The CDR3 is 15 residues long. Per the germline V gene, CDR1 is SEHNR and CDR2 is FQNEAQ (reference sequence). CDR3 loop: CASSETGGTYNEQFF. The CDR3 DNA is TGTGCCAGCAGCGAGACAGGGGGCACCTACAATGAGCAGTTCTTC.

The chain is built from TRBV28 and TRBJ2-2; 8 bases align to TRBD1. V gave up 2 bases and J gave up 8 bases; unmatched junction bases: 7. This CDR3 has 15 amino acids. CDR1 is MDHEN, CDR2 SYDVKM, per germline. The CDR3 region is CASSLQGALMGELFF. CDR3 nucleotide sequence: TGTGCCAGCAGTTTACAGGGGGCCCTAATGGGGGAGCTGTTTTTT.

V usage is TRBV14 and J usage is TRBJ2-1, with TRBD2 matching over 9 bases. CDR3 length equals 16 residues. After removal of 3 bases from V and 4 bases from J, the junction contained 7 bases not matched to a gene. Germline-derived CDR1 and CDR2 are SGHDN and FVKESK. CDR3 amino acids: CASSHLSGRGYNEQFF. For the CDR3, the DNA is TGTGCCAGCAGCCACCTTAGCGGGAGAGGGTACAATGAGCAGTTCTTC.

The chain has TRBV7-2 and TRBJ2-1; TRBD2 aligns across 8 bases. The V and J ends lost 5 bases and 15 bases, in that order; junction bases with no gene match: 18. This CDR3 contains 15 residues. CDR1 and CDR2 (germline): SGHTA, FQGNSA. CDR3 loop: CASSPREGGPVFPFF. CDR3 nucleotide sequence: TGTGCCAGCAGCCCCCGGGAGGGAGGGCCGGTGTTTCCGTTCTTC.

As regards this clonotype: This may stem from a read error, because a much larger clone lies one nucleotide away. The genes are TRBV6-6 and TRBJ2-6; weak D call: TRBD1 (5 bases). The CDR3 is 17 residues long. Germline CDR1 and CDR2: MNHNY and SVGAGI (reference sequence). The CDR3 region has the DNA TGTGCCAGCAGTTCCCGGGCCAGGGTCTCTGTGGCCAACGTCCTGACTTTC. Amino acids: CASSSRARVSVANVLTF.

This clonotype has a handful of counts. CDR3 residues: CSARDLAGGETQYF. CDR3 DNA: TGCAGTGCTAGAGATCTAGCGGGAGGGGAGACCCAGTACTTC. The rearrangement uses TRBV20-1 and TRBJ2-5; 12 positions match TRBD2. This CDR3 contains 14 residues. The ends lost 0 bases at V and 5 bases at J; junction bases unmatched: 1. Germline CDR1 DFQATT, CDR2 SNEGSKA (reference sequence).

In its sample, this clonotype is medium-sized. V gene TRBV7-2 combines with J gene TRBJ1-3, with D uncertain. V gave up 5 bases and J gave up 0 bases, with 8 bases separating them. The CDR3 covers 14 residues. Germline values: CDR1 SGHTA, CDR2 FQGNSA. The CDR3 protein is CASSPSRSGNTIYF. CDR3 DNA sequence: TGTGCCAGCAGCCCATCCCGCTCTGGAAACACCATATATTTT.

This clonotype was detected many times. The junction departs from germline at one end; a sequencing error may be responsible. The chain recombines TRBV7-3 with TRBJ2-1; 11 nucleotides match TRBD2. CDR3 length equals 17 residues. Germline loops: CDR1 SGHTA, CDR2 FQGTGA. The DNA of the CDR3 is TGTGCCAGCAGCCCTCGGGCAGAGGGGCTAGCGGGGGGATTTTTTAACTTC. Its translation: CASSPRAEGLAGGFFNF.

This clonotype was observed many times. The genes are TRBV20-1 and TRBJ2-7, with TRBD2 matching over 7 bases. Trimming took 0 bases from V and 6 from J; bases not matched to a gene: 8. CDR3 length equals 14 residues. The germline V gene encodes CDR1 DFQATT and CDR2 SNEGSKA (reference sequence). CDR3 nucleotide sequence: TGCAGTGCTAGAGATGCGGCCACGGGGGGCGAGCAGTACTTC. The encoded protein is CSARDAATGGEQYF.

This rearrangement joins TRBV5-4 to TRBJ2-2; D is perhaps TRBD1 or TRBD2 (5 bases each). V was shortened by 4 bases and J by 7 bases, with 14 bases between the two germline ends. The CDR3 runs to 14 residues. CDR1 and CDR2 from the germline V gene are SGHNT and YYREEE (reference sequence). CDR3 region: CASSDRGSLGELFF. The CDR3 nucleotides read TGTGCCAGCAGCGACCGGGGCAGCCTCGGGGAGCTGTTTTTT.

In this sample, this clonotype turned up a few times. The CDR3 region is CANSSTGGIPEAFF. CDR3 nucleotides: TGTGCCAACAGCTCGACAGGGGGGATCCCTGAAGCTTTCTTT. V gene TRBV28 combines with J gene TRBJ1-1; 9 nucleotides agree with TRBD1. V was pared by 10 bases and J by 6 bases, with 12 bases of the junction left unmatched. CDR3 size: 14 residues. Germline V gene lookup returns CDR1 MDHEN and CDR2 SYDVKM.

This clonotype was counted only a few times. This sequence joins TRBV5-5 and TRBJ2-5; D is possibly TRBD1 or TRBD2 (5 bases each). V lost 0 bases to trimming and J lost 5 bases, with 14 bases between them. This CDR3 has 15 residues. Per germline, CDR1 SGHKS and CDR2 YYEKEE (reference sequence). The CDR3 region is CASSLAEIWGETQYF. Here the CDR3 DNA reads TGTGCCAGCAGCTTGGCCGAAATTTGGGGGGAGACCCAGTACTTC.